Included here is one TCR beta chain sequence, with context. Assay used: immunoSEQ multiplex PCR; TCRdb lists only in-frame clones, some missing. The sample yields 95,000 to 110,000 clones, roughly 80% seen once. This specimen comes from a study of glioma-infiltrating T cells after dendritic cell vaccination. Across the study: Dendritic cell vaccination trial patients had either newly diagnosed or recurrent glioblastoma. Autologous tumor lysate-pulsed dendritic cell vaccination was given between the early 2000s and the early 2010s. Dendritic cells derived from monocytes and pulsed with autologous tumor lysate formed the vaccine.

The V gene lost 2 bases and the J gene lost 1 base, with 9 bases spanning the gap. The CDR3 length is 13 residues. The germline V gene encodes CDR1 GTSNPN and CDR2 SVGIG (reference sequence). The receptor was derived from a human donor with glioblastoma. The V gene is TRBV30, the J gene TRBJ2-7, with a tentative D call TRBD1 (5 bases). The material sequenced was blood, taken before dendritic cell vaccination. The DNA of the CDR3 is TGTGCCTGGAGTTTGGGGCTATCCTACGAGCAGTACTTC. It encodes CAWSLGLSYEQYF.